The 23 T cell receptor beta chains listed next were all sequenced from one sample in a study of identical twins. Using its own MiXCR run on the 5' RACE reads, TCRdb lists one record per CDR3 protein. The sample has 1.5 million or so distinct CDR3 sequences, roughly a third seen once. The sequenced sample consisted of cord blood. These receptors were collected from a newborn girl in good health.

This clonotype was seen a few times. V gene TRBV12-3 or TRBV12-4 combines with J gene TRBJ1-2; D unresolved. The CDR3 spans 13 residues. Trimming shortened V by 3 bases and J by 4 bases, and 9 bases separated the two germline ends. The CDR3: CASSFRRTYGYTF. The CDR3 nucleotides read TGTGCCAGCAGTTTTCGGCGGACCTATGGCTACACCTTC.

The chain links TRBV3-1 to TRBJ1-2; D is undetermined. The CDR3 totals 14 residues. V was pared by 0 bases and J by 3 bases, with 8 bases between. CDR1 is LGHDT and CDR2 is YNNKEL in the germline V gene (reference sequence). The CDR3 is CASSQDVGHYGYTF. The CDR3 coding sequence is TGTGCCAGCAGCCAAGATGTCGGCCACTATGGCTACACCTTC.

The sample holds a few counts of this clonotype. For the CDR3, the DNA is TGCAGCGTTCTTAGCGGACAGGAAGGAGAAAAACTGTTTTTT. This gives the protein CSVLSGQEGEKLFF. The chain joins TRBV29-1 to TRBJ1-4, with 7 bases fitting TRBD1. Looked up from germline, CDR1 is SQVTM and CDR2 is ANQGSEA. The length of the CDR3 is 14 residues. The trim removed 5 bases at V and 8 bases at J, leaving 11 bases unmatched.

The chain has TRBV20-1 and TRBJ1-2, with 8 nucleotides matching TRBD1. J lost 4 bases, V lost 0 bases, and 7 bases had no gene match. Looked up from germline, CDR1 is DFQATT and CDR2 is SNEGSKA (reference sequence). There are 15 residues in the CDR3. CDR3 nucleotide sequence: TGCAGTGCTAGAGATTGGACAGGGAAGGGCTATGGCTACACCTTC. Protein: CSARDWTGKGYGYTF.

This clonotype was seen a few times. This CDR3 is CSARDHGLAGTGELFF. The CDR3 nucleotides are TGCAGTGCTAGAGACCATGGACTAGCGGGGACCGGGGAGCTGTTTTTT. The V gene is TRBV20-1, the J gene TRBJ2-2, with 12 bases identical to TRBD2. There are 16 residues in the CDR3. V lost 0 bases and J lost 5; bases outside the gene matches: 4. CDR1 and CDR2 (germline): DFQATT, SNEGSKA (reference sequence).

There are a few counts of this clonotype. The rearrangement uses TRBV7-2 and TRBJ2-1; 7 nucleotides align to TRBD2. This CDR3 is 16 amino acids long. Germline lookup yields CDR1 SGHTA and CDR2 FQGNSA. The junction had 12 bases not matched to a gene; V was cut back by 6 bases and J by 4 bases. The DNA for the CDR3 is TGTGCCAGCAGATTTCGGGGCGGGGGAAATTACAATGAGCAGTTCTTC. It encodes CASRFRGGGNYNEQFF.

The V and J genes are TRBV3-1 and TRBJ2-1; 13 bases are a match to TRBD2. Germline loops: CDR1 LGHDT, CDR2 YNNKEL (reference sequence). This CDR3 is built from 17 residues. Trimming at V came to 2 bases and at J to 2 bases, leaving 3 bases not matched to a gene. As DNA, the CDR3 is TGTGCCAGCAGCCAATCCGGGACTAGCGGGGCCTACAATGAGCAGTTCTTC. Residues: CASSQSGTSGAYNEQFF.

The chain employs TRBV30 and TRBJ2-4, with 9 positions matching TRBD1. Germline CDR1 is GTSNPN and CDR2 is SVGIG (reference sequence). The CDR3 has 14 residues. V lost 1 base to trimming and J lost 8 bases; unmatched junction nucleotides: 6. CDR3: CAWSAGTGRDIQYF. DNA of the CDR3: TGTGCCTGGAGTGCCGGGACAGGGAGGGACATTCAGTACTTC.

This clonotype was picked up a small number of times. The chain carries TRBV24-1 and TRBJ2-3; 8 nucleotides match TRBD2. Germline trimming cut 4 bases from V and 8 bases from J; bases unmatched to any gene: 7. The germline V gene encodes CDR1 KGHDR and CDR2 SFDVKD. The CDR3 consists of 14 residues. CDR3 region: CATSETGTRGTQYF. In DNA form, the CDR3 reads TGTGCCACCAGTGAAACCGGGACTAGGGGTACGCAGTATTTT.

The sample holds a few counts of this clonotype. The V and J genes are TRBV7-8 and TRBJ1-1, with 9 bases identical to TRBD1. CDR1 is SGHVS, CDR2 FQNEAQ, per germline. The CDR3 is 16 residues long. V lost 3 bases, J lost 3 bases, and 8 bases stayed unmatched. CDR3 nucleotide sequence: TGTGCCAGCAGCTTTGTGGGACAGGGTGGATACACTGAAGCTTTCTTT. As protein: CASSFVGQGGYTEAFF.

The rearrangement joins TRBV27 to TRBJ2-7; 8 bases line up with TRBD1. This CDR3 is built from 11 residues. The germline V gene has CDR1 MNHEY and CDR2 SMNVEV (reference sequence). J gave up 6 bases and V 10 bases, and 5 bases lay outside the gene matches. The CDR3 coding sequence is TGTGCCACCAGGACAGGGAGCGAGCAGTACTTC. This gives the protein CATRTGSEQYF.

Only a few counts were recorded for this clonotype. This chain joins TRBV5-1 and TRBJ1-4; D gene uncertain. Trimming stripped 2 bases from V and 0 bases from J, with 11 bases between. CDR1 is SGHRS and CDR2 is YFSETQ in the germline V gene. The CDR3 extends over 16 amino acids. CDR3 in DNA: TGCGCCAGCAGCTTTCGACCTCCTGCAACTAATGAAAAACTGTTTTTT. This gives the protein CASSFRPPATNEKLFF.

The rearrangement links TRBV20-1 to TRBJ2-3, with D possibly being TRBD2 (6 bases). CDR3 size: 13 residues. Germline CDR1 and CDR2: DFQATT and SNEGSKA (reference sequence). V lost 8 bases to trimming and J lost 2 bases, with 14 bases between them. This chain's CDR3 is CSPLWGVTDTQYF. In DNA, the CDR3 is TGCAGTCCCCTGTGGGGGGTCACAGATACGCAGTATTTT.

J is TRBJ2-7 and V is TRBV3-1; D is perhaps TRBD2 (6 bases). V lost 2 bases and J 3 bases, leaving 17 bases between the germline ends. From germline, CDR1 is LGHDT and CDR2 YNNKEL (reference sequence). The CDR3 sequence is 16 residues long. The CDR3 nucleotides are TGTGCCAGCAGCCAATCCCTTTACGGAGGGCGCTACGAGCAGTACTTC. Translation: CASSQSLYGGRYEQYF.

The chain links TRBV14 to TRBJ2-7; TRBD1 agrees at 7 bases. There are 16 residues in the CDR3. Germline V CDR1 and CDR2: SGHDN, FVKESK. V shed 4 bases, J shed 3 bases, and the junction held 12 bases outside the gene matches. The CDR3 loop is CASSLRQGSPYYEQYF. DNA for the CDR3: TGTGCCAGCAGCCTTCGACAGGGCTCCCCCTACTACGAGCAGTACTTC.

This clonotype was found a few times. The rearrangement uses TRBV6-6 and TRBJ2-2, with D perhaps assigned TRBD1 or TRBD2 (5 bases each). Trimming removed 6 bases at V and 6 bases at J, with 14 bases between. Germline V gene lookup returns CDR1 MNHNY and CDR2 SVGAGI (reference sequence). The CDR3 consists of 14 residues. DNA for the CDR3: TGTGCCAGCAGCCCCTCGGGGCGATCCGGGGAGCTGTTTTTT. Translated, it gives CASSPSGRSGELFF.

The chain has TRBV6-1 and TRBJ2-7, with D maybe TRBD2 (6 bases). The J call may be faulty, since TRBJ2-5 better matches the DNA end. Germline V gives CDR1 MNHNS, CDR2 SASEGT. The CDR3 sequence is 16 residues long. This CDR3 is CASTPRLGGTRETQYF. CDR3 DNA sequence: TGTGCCAGCACTCCTAGGCTGGGGGGAACCCGGGAGACCCAGTACTTC.

The chain couples TRBV20-1 to TRBJ1-2; 8 bases map to TRBD1. The CDR3 has 16 amino acids. The trim removed 2 bases at V and 4 bases at J, leaving 12 bases unmatched. The V gene's germline CDR1 is DFQATT and CDR2 SNEGSKA (reference sequence). In DNA, the CDR3 is TGCAGTGCTAGACCCCCGGGACAGGTAGAATCCTATGGCTACACCTTC. Amino acids: CSARPPGQVESYGYTF.

CDR3 nucleotides: TGCGCCAGCAGGGCGGACAGGGGGCCCTTAGATACGCAGTATTTT. Translated: CASRADRGPLDTQYF. V usage is TRBV5-1 and J usage is TRBJ2-3, with TRBD1 matching 11 bases. CDR3 length: 15 amino acids. CDR1 is SGHRS, CDR2 YFSETQ, per germline. The junction had 7 bases not matched to a gene; V was cut back by 5 bases and J by 5 bases.

This clonotype was found a few times. This chain connects TRBV4-2 to TRBJ2-7; TRBD2 matches at 7 bases. This CDR3 is 14 amino acids long. Germline V gene sequence: CDR1 LGHNA, CDR2 YNFKEQ. V trimming: 0 bases; J trimming: 6 bases; junction bases outside the gene matches: 5. CDR3 loop: CASSQEGLGSEQYF. The DNA of the CDR3 is TGTGCCAGCAGCCAAGAAGGACTAGGGAGCGAGCAGTACTTC.

This clonotype has only a few counts. V and J are TRBV6-5 and TRBJ1-5, with D possibly being TRBD1 (6 bases). CDR1 and CDR2 from the germline V gene are MNHEY and SVGAGI. The length of the CDR3 is 15 residues. Trimming took 0 bases from V and 6 from J, leaving 12 bases between them. This CDR3 is CASSYSGGTGQPQHF. CDR3 sequence (DNA): TGTGCCAGCAGTTACTCAGGGGGGACGGGTCAGCCCCAGCATTTT.

The V gene is TRBV20-1, the J gene TRBJ2-3, with 8 bases fitting TRBD2. Germline V gene data show CDR1 as DFQATT and CDR2 as SNEGSKA (reference sequence). After removal of 3 bases from V and 2 bases from J, the junction contained 7 bases not matched to a gene. There are 15 residues in the CDR3. CDR3 nucleotides: TGCAGTGCTAGGAGGGCGGGGGGCCACACAGATACGCAGTATTTT. This gives the protein CSARRAGGHTDTQYF.

The chain uses TRBV6-6 and TRBJ1-6, with TRBD1 matching over 11 bases. CDR3 length: 15 amino acids. V shed 5 bases and J 7 bases; nucleotides not matched to a gene: 4. Germline lookup yields CDR1 MNHNY and CDR2 SVGAGI (reference sequence). CDR3 in amino acids: CASSHGDRGNSPLHF. CDR3 nucleotide sequence: TGTGCCAGCAGTCACGGGGACAGGGGGAATTCACCCCTCCACTTT.